The 24 T cell receptor beta chains in this list originate from one sample, sequenced in a study of long-term antiretroviral therapy in people with HIV. Investigators performed immunoSEQ version v3.0 at survey level. Produced via immunoSEQ multiplex PCR; TCRdb's table is partial and in-frame only. The table records 23,000 or so clones, roughly 82% of them present only once. Sample: unsorted PBMCs, taken 0.3 years after starting antiretroviral therapy. The receptors were sampled from a man between 45 and 60 years old with HIV.

The J gene is TRBJ2-7, the V gene TRBV11-2; tentative D call: TRBD1 (5 bases). Germline values: CDR1 SGHAT, CDR2 FQNNGV. CDR3 length: 12 amino acids. Trimming shortened V by 4 bases and J by 3 bases, and 7 bases separated the two germline ends. Written as DNA, the CDR3 is TGTGCCAGCAGCTCCGACAGCTACGAGCAGTACTTC. This gives the protein CASSSDSYEQYF.

The chain recombines TRBV7-2 with TRBJ2-7; D remains unclear. Germline V gene lookup returns CDR1 SGHTA and CDR2 FQGNSA. The germline V and J ends were trimmed by 1 base and 3 bases, with 13 bases remaining between them. This CDR3 contains 15 residues. CDR3 in amino acids: CASSLGPYTNYEQYF. DNA of the CDR3: TGTGCCAGCAGCTTAGGTCCCTACACAAACTACGAGCAGTACTTC.

This sequence joins TRBV7-8 and TRBJ1-1; TRBD1 might be the D (6 bases). Germline V gene lookup returns CDR1 SGHVS and CDR2 FQNEAQ. This CDR3 spans 14 amino acids. Trimming took off 7 bases at V and 5 bases at J, with 17 bases between the two ends. CDR3 amino acids: CASTQVGGATEAFF. The CDR3 coding sequence is TGTGCCAGCACCCAGGTGGGGGGGGCGACTGAAGCTTTCTTT.

This sequence joins TRBV2 and TRBJ2-2, with D possibly being TRBD1 (6 bases). Deletions cut 6 bases from V and 5 bases from J, with 13 bases between. The CDR3 extends over 14 amino acids. From germline, CDR1 is SNHLY and CDR2 FYNNEI. The CDR3 nucleotides read TGTGCCAGCAGCAGGACAGAGGGTACCGGGGAGCTGTTTTTT. This encodes CASSRTEGTGELFF.

J is TRBJ1-1 and V is TRBV19; D is possibly TRBD1 (6 bases). Trimming took 3 bases from V and 1 from J, leaving 9 bases between them. The CDR3 is made up of 14 amino acids. CDR1 is LNHDA and CDR2 is SQIVND in the germline V gene (reference sequence). CDR3: CASSMGASNTEAFF. CDR3 nucleotide sequence: TGTGCCAGTAGTATGGGGGCTTCGAACACTGAAGCTTTCTTT.

J is TRBJ1-1 and V is TRBV28; D might be TRBD1 (5 bases). CDR1 MDHEN and CDR2 SYDVKM come from the germline V gene. CDR3 length: 13 residues. V lost 7 bases, J lost 0 bases, and 9 bases lay in between. The CDR3 here is CASNRLMNTEAFF. The DNA of the CDR3 is TGTGCCAGCAACAGGCTTATGAACACTGAAGCTTTCTTT.

The J gene is TRBJ2-1, the V gene TRBV13; TRBD2 aligns across 9 bases. Per germline, CDR1 PRHDT and CDR2 FYEKMQ (reference sequence). The CDR3 has 14 residues. With 4 bases clipped from V and 10 bases from J, the junction kept 8 bases outside the gene matches. The DNA of the CDR3 is TGTGCCAGCAGCTACTTGCTAGCGGGGAAAGAGCAGTTCTTC. Its translation is CASSYLLAGKEQFF.

V gene TRBV7-2 combines with J gene TRBJ1-2; TRBD1 is a possible D gene (6 bases). V lost 3 bases and J 7 bases, leaving 24 bases between the germline ends. The CDR3 contains 17 residues. In germline, CDR1 is SGHTA, CDR2 FQGNSA. The CDR3 nucleotides read TGTGCCAGCAGCTTGAAAGTCTCCTATCAGGGGTTAGGTGGCTACACCTTC. Its translation is CASSLKVSYQGLGGYTF.

This chain connects TRBV2 to TRBJ1-4, with D possibly being TRBD1 (6 bases). Per germline, CDR1 SNHLY and CDR2 FYNNEI. This CDR3 has 14 residues. Trimming took 3 bases from V and 8 from J, leaving 13 bases between them. Here the CDR3 reads CASSDSRGREKLFF. CDR3 DNA sequence: TGTGCCAGCAGTGATAGCAGGGGACGAGAAAAACTGTTTTTT.

This rearrangement joins TRBV10-3 to TRBJ2-7; 8 nucleotides line up with TRBD1. The germline V gene encodes CDR1 ENHRY and CDR2 SYGVKD. This CDR3 contains 14 residues. Trimming took 6 bases from V and 0 from J; bases not matched to a gene: 4. Written as DNA, the CDR3 is TGTGCCATCAGCTCGACAGGGGACTCCTACGAGCAGTACTTC. Its protein is CAISSTGDSYEQYF.

The chain uses TRBV7-6 and TRBJ1-2, with TRBD1 matching over 10 bases. The CDR3 totals 14 residues. Germline CDR1 is SGHVS and CDR2 is FNYEAQ. Trimming at V came to 4 bases and at J to 4 bases, leaving 3 bases not matched to a gene. CDR3 sequence reads: CASSSGTGVYGYTF. The CDR3 coding sequence is TGTGCCAGCAGCTCGGGGACAGGGGTCTATGGCTACACCTTC.

This clone was found once. V gene TRBV7-2 combines with J gene TRBJ2-1; 7 bases agree with TRBD2. In germline, CDR1 is SGHTA, CDR2 FQGNSA. The CDR3 sequence is 15 residues long. The trim removed 1 base at V and 8 bases at J, leaving 8 bases unmatched. CDR3 bases: TGTGCCAGCAGCTTAGTGACTAGCCTTCTCCATGAGCAGTTCTTC. This translates into CASSLVTSLLHEQFF. The full variable domain, with the rest looked up from reference TRBV7-2 and TRBJ2-1, is GAGVSQSPSNKVTEKGKDVELRCDPISGHTALYWYRQSLGQGLEFLIYFQGNSAPDKSGLPSDRFSAERTGGSVSTLTIQRTQQEDSAVYLCASSLVTSLLHEQFFGPGTRLTVL.

The chain couples TRBV30 to TRBJ1-2; D unresolved. Trimming removed 3 bases from V and 7 bases from J, with 12 bases in between. CDR1 and CDR2 (germline): GTSNPN, SVGIG (reference sequence). The CDR3 length is 12 residues. This chain's CDR3 is CAWRHTDGGYTF. The CDR3 coding sequence is TGTGCCTGGAGACATACTGACGGTGGCTACACCTTC. Complete variable domain (other parts from reference TRBV30 and TRBJ1-2): SQTIHQWPATLVQPVGSPLSLECTVEGTSNPNLYWYRQAAGRGLQLLFYSVGIGQISSEVPQNLSASRPQDRQFILSSKKLLLSDSGFYLCAWRHTDGGYTFGSGTRLTVV.

This chain links TRBV7-2 with TRBJ2-5, with TRBD2 as a possible D gene (5 bases). Germline CDR1 reads SGHTA; CDR2 reads FQGNSA. The CDR3 runs 13 residues. Trimming left V 4 bases short and J 6 bases short, with 12 bases between. The CDR3 region has the DNA TGTGCCAGCAGCTCCACTAGTACCCAGACCCAGTACTTC. Translation gives CASSSTSTQTQYF.

The rearrangement uses TRBV5-6 and TRBJ2-1, with D possibly TRBD2 on 5 matching bases. Germline V gene data show CDR1 as SGHDT and CDR2 as YYEEEE. The CDR3 is 14 amino acids. The V gene lost 6 bases and the J gene lost 4 bases, with 14 bases spanning the gap. CDR3 sequence reads: CASNTGSLYNEQFF. DNA for the CDR3: TGTGCCAGCAACACGGGGTCTTTATACAATGAGCAGTTCTTC.

DNA of the CDR3: TGCGCCAGCAGCCCAGGACTAGCGGGCCACAATGAGCAGTTCTTC. Translation gives CASSPGLAGHNEQFF. V usage is TRBV5-1 and J usage is TRBJ2-1; 11 bases agree with TRBD2. This CDR3 spans 15 amino acids. Per the germline V gene, CDR1 is SGHRS and CDR2 is YFSETQ. V lost 4 bases and J lost 5; bases outside the gene matches: 5.

On this clone: One junction end does not reproduce the germline sequence, and a read error may be involved. The chain employs TRBV6-5 and TRBJ1-1; D is undetermined. Germline V gene data show CDR1 as MNHEY and CDR2 as SVGAGI. The CDR3 is 11 amino acids. This CDR3 is CASSSDTEAFF. In DNA form, the CDR3 reads TGTGCCAGCAGTTCCGACACCGAAGCTTTCTTT.

V and J are TRBV6-6 and TRBJ1-2; D gene uncertain. The germline V gene encodes CDR1 MNHNY and CDR2 SVGAGI (reference sequence). The CDR3 sequence is 16 residues long. Trimming took 0 bases from V and 1 from J, leaving 12 bases between them. CDR3 in DNA: TGTGCCAGCAGTTACTCGACGGGCAGTTTTAACTATGGCTACACCTTC. Encoded protein: CASSYSTGSFNYGYTF.

J is TRBJ2-3 and V is TRBV28, with 8 bases matching TRBD1. This CDR3 has 16 residues. Germline V gives CDR1 MDHEN, CDR2 SYDVKM. Trimming removed 4 bases from V and 6 bases from J; junction bases left unmatched: 12. The CDR3 nucleotides read TGTGCCAGCAGTTCCCTCGGGGCAGGGGGCATGGATACGCAGTATTTT. It specifies CASSSLGAGGMDTQYF.

The chain carries TRBV6-1 and TRBJ1-4, with D maybe TRBD1 (5 bases). Germline V lookup: CDR1 MNHNS, CDR2 SASEGT. The ends were cut back, 1 base at V and 3 bases at J, with 9 bases in the middle. The CDR3 spans 15 residues. This CDR3 reads CASSEGGAANEKLFF. The DNA of the CDR3 is TGTGCCAGCAGTGAAGGTGGGGCGGCTAATGAAAAACTGTTTTTT.

The rearrangement joins TRBV7-9 to TRBJ1-1; 8 bases match TRBD1. V was pared by 3 bases and J by 1 base, with 1 base of the junction left unmatched. The CDR3 contains 14 residues. In germline, CDR1 is SEHNR, CDR2 FQNEAQ (reference sequence). CDR3 in DNA: TGTGCCAGCAGCTTGACAGGGGAGAACACTGAAGCTTTCTTT. Translated: CASSLTGENTEAFF. The variable domain in full, completed from reference TRBV7-9 and TRBJ1-1, reads DTGVSQNPRHKITKRGQNVTFRCDPISEHNRLYWYRQTLGQGPEFLTYFQNEAQLEKSRLLSDRFSAERPKGSFSTLEIQRTEQGDSAMYLCASSLTGENTEAFFGQGTRLTVV.

The gene calls are TRBV11-2 and TRBJ2-7; 9 nucleotides align to TRBD2. Trimming cost V 2 bases and J 4 bases; bases outside gene matches: 9. The CDR3 length is 16 residues. Germline CDR1 and CDR2: SGHAT and FQNNGV. CDR3 loop: CASSLSGPTSGYEQYF. CDR3 DNA sequence: TGTGCCAGCAGCTTAAGTGGGCCGACTAGCGGTTACGAGCAGTACTTC.

This rearrangement joins TRBV27 to TRBJ1-2, with 10 bases fitting TRBD1. The CDR3 contains 14 residues. Germline lookup yields CDR1 MNHEY and CDR2 SMNVEV (reference sequence). Trimming removed 6 bases from V and 4 bases from J; junction bases left unmatched: 5. The DNA for the CDR3 is TGTGCCAGCAGGGGACAGGGGAGTAGCTATGGCTACACCTTC. The encoded protein is CASRGQGSSYGYTF.

The gene calls are TRBV28 and TRBJ2-7, with D maybe TRBD1 (6 bases). The germline V gene encodes CDR1 MDHEN and CDR2 SYDVKM. V lost 5 bases to trimming and J lost 5 bases, with 10 bases between them. The CDR3 consists of 12 residues. The CDR3 spells CASSVQGHEQYF. CDR3 bases: TGTGCCAGCAGTGTACAGGGTCACGAGCAGTACTTC.